This entry describes one T cell receptor beta chain. PCR was performed a second time for roughly 6 to 12 cycles using a sample-barcoded 5' primer and a J-beta primer mix. Each CDR3 protein gets one entry after TCRdb re-called the 5' RACE reads with MiXCR. Among 750,000 to 1,000,000 distinct CDR3 sequences listed, almost 30% were seen once. V was pared by 3 bases and J by 0 bases, with 11 bases between. Germline CDR1 KGHSH, CDR2 LQKENI. The CDR3 runs to 15 residues. These data originate in a study of blood T cells in healthy people across ages. These data were also filed under a second study, of T cells of mothers and their children. From that study: It was related mother-child pairs that showed slightly higher overlap than unrelated pairs, without reaching significance.

The sequence was obtained from a woman in her 40s in good health. Sequencing used blood. This rearrangement joins TRBV18 to TRBJ1-1; possible D gene TRBD1, 5 bases. CDR3 nucleotide sequence: TGTGCCAGCTCACCTACAGGTCCGATGAACACTGAAGCTTTCTTT. Its protein is CASSPTGPMNTEAFF.